Included here is one T cell receptor (beta chain) sequence, with context. The data derive from a study of T cell responses to AZD1222 COVID-19 vaccine. About the study: Second-dose intervals near 4 or 12 weeks were combined.

Method: immunoSEQ multiplex PCR; TCRdb's copy keeps in-frame clones and lacks some. The table has some 120,000 clones, around 83% seen once; the top ten hold about 12%. Deletions cut 10 bases from V and 2 bases from J, with 14 bases between. CDR1 and CDR2 from the germline V gene are MNHEY and SVGAGI. The CDR3 runs 13 residues. This clonotype was sampled from an adult in good health. The source was peripheral blood, collected on day 0 of AZD1222 vaccination. The genes are TRBV6-5 and TRBJ1-1; perhaps TRBD1 as D (5 bases). The CDR3 region is CATTGTENTEAFF. CDR3 nucleotide sequence: TGTGCCACGACCGGGACTGAAAACACTGAAGCTTTCTTT.